This passage covers 27 T cell receptor beta chains from one sample sequenced in a study of blood T cell repertoires in COVID-19. Produced via immunoSEQ multiplex PCR; TCRdb's table is partial and in-frame only. The data contain about 360,000 clones, about 89% of them singletons. Sequencing was carried out using PBMCs or T cells enriched from blood (not recorded which). Receptors were obtained from a man aged 25-45 years who had recovered from COVID-19.

This clone was observed once. V gene TRBV7-9 combines with J gene TRBJ2-6, with TRBD1 identical over 8 bases. Germline CDR1 is SEHNR and CDR2 is FQNEAQ (reference sequence). CDR3 size: 18 residues. The J segment lost 1 base and the V segment lost 3 bases, leaving 8 bases of the junction unmatched. The CDR3 here is CASSFRPGGGSGANVLTF. CDR3 coding DNA: TGTGCCAGCAGCTTTCGGCCAGGGGGCGGGTCTGGGGCCAACGTCCTGACTTTC. Full variable domain (missing parts from reference TRBV7-9 and TRBJ2-6): DTGVSQNPRHKITKRGQNVTFRCDPISEHNRLYWYRQTLGQGPEFLTYFQNEAQLEKSRLLSDRFSAERPKGSFSTLEIQRTEQGDSAMYLCASSFRPGGGSGANVLTFGAGSRLTVL.

This clone was counted a single time. V usage is TRBV11-2 and J usage is TRBJ1-2; D call uncertain. Germline V lookup: CDR1 SGHAT, CDR2 FQNNGV. Trimming removed 5 bases from V and 4 bases from J, with 14 bases in between. This CDR3 has 14 residues. CDR3 sequence (DNA): TGTGCCAGCAGCGACCGACGGAGATTCTATGGCTACACCTTC. This codes for CASSDRRRFYGYTF.

This chain uses TRBV12-3 or TRBV12-4 with TRBJ2-5; 9 bases line up with TRBD2. With 6 bases clipped from V and 5 bases from J, the junction kept 1 base outside the gene matches. The CDR3 is 12 residues long. As DNA, the CDR3 is TGTGCCAGCAGCGGACTAGCGGAGACCCAGTACTTC. Amino acids: CASSGLAETQYF.

This clone occurred a few times. The chain links TRBV2 to TRBJ1-1; a possible D gene is TRBD1 (5 bases). The CDR3 length is 15 residues. Germline CDR1 reads SNHLY; CDR2 reads FYNNEI. Trimming removed 6 bases at V and 1 base at J, with 15 bases between. The CDR3 protein is CASRDGGVRNTEAFF. In nucleotides, the CDR3 is TGTGCCAGCAGGGACGGGGGGGTTCGGAACACTGAAGCTTTCTTT.

V and J are TRBV7-2 and TRBJ2-7, with 7 nucleotides matching TRBD1. Germline trimming cut 3 bases from V and 3 bases from J; bases unmatched to any gene: 5. Germline loops: CDR1 SGHTA, CDR2 FQGNSA. The CDR3 extends over 14 amino acids. The DNA for the CDR3 is TGTGCCAGCAGCTTTGGGACAGAAGTCTACGAGCAGTACTTC. Translation gives CASSFGTEVYEQYF.

This CDR3 is CASSYAGSTDTQYF. The CDR3 region has the DNA TGTGCCAGCAGTTATGCAGGATCCACAGATACGCAGTATTTT. The chain has TRBV27 and TRBJ2-3; no clear D gene. CDR1 is MNHEY and CDR2 is SMNVEV in the germline V gene (reference sequence). This CDR3 has 14 amino acids. V dropped 4 bases and J dropped 2 bases, with 10 bases sitting between them.

The V call is TRBV7-9, the J call TRBJ2-1; tentatively, D is TRBD1 (6 bases). CDR3 length equals 12 residues. In germline, CDR1 is SEHNR, CDR2 FQNEAQ (reference sequence). The V gene lost 4 bases and the J gene lost 7 bases, with 8 bases spanning the gap. The CDR3 DNA reads TGTGCCAGCAGCTCGGACAGAAATGAGCAGTTCTTC. This translates into CASSSDRNEQFF.

This chain connects TRBV10-1 to TRBJ1-2; D perhaps matches TRBD1 (6 bases). Germline V gene lookup returns CDR1 WNHNN and CDR2 SYGVQD (reference sequence). The CDR3 is made up of 14 amino acids. Between the trimmed V and J ends, which lost 1 base and 7 bases, there was a span of 13 bases. The CDR3 region is CASSECGGPCGYTF. DNA of the CDR3: TGCGCCAGCAGTGAGTGCGGGGGCCCGTGTGGCTACACCTTC.

V gene TRBV30 combines with J gene TRBJ2-7; D is perhaps TRBD2 (6 bases). The CDR3 extends over 14 amino acids. V lost 3 bases, J lost 3 bases, and 15 bases lay in between. Germline V gene sequence: CDR1 GTSNPN, CDR2 SVGIG (reference sequence). CDR3 nucleotides: TGTGCCTGGAGAGCAAAGGACTATCGCTACGAGCAGTACTTC. Its protein is CAWRAKDYRYEQYF.

V gene TRBV16 combines with J gene TRBJ1-1, with D possibly matching TRBD1 (5 bases). V lost 1 base to trimming and J lost 6 bases, with 15 bases between them. Germline V lookup: CDR1 KGHSY, CDR2 FQNENV. CDR3 size: 15 residues. In DNA, the CDR3 is TGTGCCAGCAGCCAATTATCGGGCAGGGCCCCTGAAGCTTTCTTT. Amino acids: CASSQLSGRAPEAFF. Full variable domain (outside the CDR3, taken from reference TRBV16 and TRBJ1-1): GEEVAQTPKHLVRGEGQKAKLYCAPIKGHSYVFWYQQVLKNEFKFLISFQNENVFDETGMPKERFSAKCLPNSPCSLEIQATKLEDSAVYFCASSQLSGRAPEAFFGQGTRLTVV.

The chain joins TRBV5-4 to TRBJ1-1, with 7 bases aligning to TRBD1. Germline loops: CDR1 SGHNT, CDR2 YYREEE (reference sequence). The junction had 4 bases not matched to a gene; V was cut back by 4 bases and J by 1 base. This CDR3 has 14 residues. The CDR3 DNA is TGTGCCAGCAGCCCATGGACAGGGAACACTGAAGCTTTCTTT. This codes for CASSPWTGNTEAFF.

In regard to this clone: This sample also contains other DNA sequences that code for the same CDR3. This chain joins TRBV9 and TRBJ2-1, with 10 bases identical to TRBD2. From germline, CDR1 is SGDLS and CDR2 YYNGEE. J was trimmed by 7 bases and V by 3 bases; bases with no gene match: 7. This CDR3 has 15 residues. The DNA of the CDR3 is TGTGCCAGCAGCGCAAGCGGGGGGGTCACAAATGAGCAGTTCTTC. Translation gives CASSASGGVTNEQFF.

The chain uses TRBV10-2 and TRBJ2-5; TRBD1 is a possible D gene (5 bases). CDR1 is WSHSY and CDR2 is SAAADI in the germline V gene. V was pared by 5 bases and J by 3 bases, with 7 bases between. The CDR3 sequence is 12 residues long. The CDR3 sequence is CASSMTEETQYF. The CDR3 DNA follows: TGCGCCAGCAGTATGACAGAAGAGACCCAGTACTTC.

The genes are TRBV4-3 and TRBJ2-5; 10 bases align to TRBD1. The CDR3 extends over 16 amino acids. CDR1 and CDR2 from the germline V gene are LGHNA and YSLEER. The V segment lost 2 bases and the J segment 4 bases; nucleotides outside the gene matches: 7. The CDR3 protein is CASSQLTGGTGETQYF. CDR3 coding DNA: TGCGCCAGCAGCCAACTGACAGGGGGCACGGGAGAGACCCAGTACTTC.

This clone has just a few counts. The chain has TRBV7-2 and TRBJ2-5; D call uncertain. The CDR3 loop spans 13 amino acids. Germline CDR1 SGHTA, CDR2 FQGNSA. Trimming cost V 6 bases and J 7 bases, with 15 bases left between them. CDR3 sequence reads: CASRPRLEGTQYF. The DNA of the CDR3 is TGTGCCAGCAGACCACGACTGGAAGGGACCCAGTACTTC.

The rearrangement links TRBV3-1 (or the pseudogene TRBV3-2) to TRBJ1-2; TRBD1 aligns across 7 bases. This CDR3 region has 15 residues. Trimming cost V 1 base and J 7 bases; bases outside gene matches: 9. The V gene's germline CDR1 is LGHDT and CDR2 YNNKEL (reference sequence). CDR3: CASSQGATGAGGYTF. Written as DNA, the CDR3 is TGTGCCAGCAGCCAAGGGGCCACAGGGGCGGGTGGCTACACCTTC.

The V call is TRBV9, the J call TRBJ1-6; 7 bases align to TRBD1. Germline CDR1 SGDLS, CDR2 YYNGEE. The CDR3 contains 14 residues. J gave up 6 bases and V 3 bases, and 3 bases lay outside the gene matches. In DNA form, the CDR3 reads TGTGCCAGCAGCGCGGGGACAGCTAATTCACCCCTCCACTTT. Residues: CASSAGTANSPLHF.

Only one count was recorded for this clone. This rearrangement joins TRBV5-1 to TRBJ1-3; possibly TRBD1 for D (6 bases). Germline V gives CDR1 SGHRS, CDR2 YFSETQ. The V and J ends lost 4 bases and 6 bases respectively, with 14 bases between them. The CDR3 has 14 residues. The CDR3 sequence: CASSTGILPNTIYF. The CDR3 region has the DNA TGCGCCAGCAGCACAGGGATTCTTCCAAACACCATATATTTT.

The chain employs TRBV30 and TRBJ1-6; possibly TRBD1 for D (5 bases). The CDR3 sequence is 13 residues long. The ends were cut back, 4 bases at V and 6 bases at J, with 10 bases in the middle. Looked up from germline, CDR1 is GTSNPN and CDR2 is SVGIG (reference sequence). The DNA for the CDR3 is TGTGCCTGGATGGTCCAGGGTAATTCACCCCTCCACTTT. Translation: CAWMVQGNSPLHF.

The chain has TRBV28 and TRBJ2-7, with 10 bases identical to TRBD2. The trim removed 6 bases at V and 4 bases at J, leaving 6 bases unmatched. CDR1 is MDHEN and CDR2 is SYDVKM in the germline V gene. The CDR3 runs 14 residues. DNA of the CDR3: TGTGCCAGCAGAGCGGGGGGGACAGAGTACGAGCAGTACTTC. Translated, it gives CASRAGGTEYEQYF.

This clone appeared a few times. The rearrangement links TRBV7-8 to TRBJ2-1; 7 bases agree with TRBD1. This CDR3 comprises 15 residues. Germline assignment: CDR1 SGHVS and CDR2 FQNEAQ. The J segment lost 5 bases and the V segment lost 0 bases, leaving 4 bases of the junction unmatched. The chain's CDR3 is CASSLARDRNNEQFF. The CDR3 DNA is TGTGCCAGCAGCTTAGCACGGGACAGAAACAATGAGCAGTTCTTC.

V usage is TRBV5-6 and J usage is TRBJ1-5; possibly TRBD1 for D (5 bases). V lost 1 base, J lost 7 bases, and 18 bases lay in between. The CDR3 sequence is 16 residues long. Germline V gene lookup returns CDR1 SGHDT and CDR2 YYEEEE. The CDR3 region has the DNA TGTGCCAGCAGCTTGTACTTGAACCAGGGATTCCAGCCCCAGCATTTT. The encoded protein is CASSLYLNQGFQPQHF.

This sequence joins TRBV6-5 and TRBJ1-6; the match to TRBD1 covers 7 bases. Trimming took 8 bases from V and 7 from J; bases not matched to a gene: 5. CDR1 and CDR2 (germline): MNHEY, SVGAGI. The CDR3 is 13 residues long. Here the CDR3 DNA reads TGTGCCAGCGGGGGACAGCAGAATTCACCCCTCCACTTT. This gives the protein CASGGQQNSPLHF.

The chain employs TRBV5-1 and TRBJ2-7, with 8 bases identical to TRBD2. There are 18 residues in the CDR3. V gave up 0 bases and J gave up 2 bases; unmatched junction bases: 13. The germline CDR1 and CDR2 sequences are SGHRS and YFSETQ. CDR3 residues: CASSLAPGGGGTTYEQYF. The CDR3 region has the DNA TGCGCCAGCAGCTTGGCACCTGGGGGCGGGGGGACCACCTACGAGCAGTACTTC. The complete variable domain, with remaining parts taken from reference TRBV5-1 and TRBJ2-7, reads KAGVTQTPRYLIKTRGQQVTLSCSPISGHRSVSWYQQTPGQGLQFLFEYFSETQRNKGNFPGRFSGRQFSNSRSEMNVSTLELGDSALYLCASSLAPGGGGTTYEQYFGPGTRLTVT.

The chain links TRBV18 to TRBJ2-7; D uncertain. Germline V gene lookup returns CDR1 KGHSH and CDR2 LQKENI. The CDR3 contains 14 residues. Trimming removed 3 bases from V and 4 bases from J, with 13 bases in between. Here the CDR3 reads CASSPSAHQYEQYF. The CDR3 bases are TGTGCCAGCTCACCGTCCGCACACCAATACGAGCAGTACTTC.

J is TRBJ2-7 and V is TRBV4-3; 7 bases are shared with TRBD1. Germline CDR1 and CDR2: LGHNA and YSLEER. The CDR3 extends over 13 amino acids. V trimming: 1 base; J trimming: 7 bases; junction bases outside the gene matches: 4. This CDR3 reads CASSQGQGREQYF. The CDR3 DNA follows: TGCGCCAGCAGCCAAGGACAGGGTAGGGAGCAGTACTTC.

Concerning this clone itself: In the same sample, other DNA sequences code for this CDR3. This chain links TRBV7-9 with TRBJ2-2; D gene uncertain. Germline CDR1 is SEHNR and CDR2 is FQNEAQ (reference sequence). Deletions cut 3 bases from V and 4 bases from J, with 6 bases between. This CDR3 contains 13 residues. CDR3 in DNA: TGTGCCAGCAGCTTTGGCGGCACCGGGGAGCTGTTTTTT. As protein: CASSFGGTGELFF.